This TCR beta chain is drawn from a study of T cell responses to AZD1222 COVID-19 vaccine. The CDR3 runs 13 residues. Trimming pared 5 bases from V and 1 base from J, leaving 8 bases between. CDR1 and CDR2 from the germline V gene are MNHEY and SMNVEV (reference sequence). The method was immunoSEQ multiplex PCR; TCRdb's version includes in-frame clones alone and lacks a portion of them. The data contain under 150,000 clones, approximately 93% of them singletons. The chain uses TRBV27 and TRBJ1-1, with D unclear. This receptor was identified in an adult in good health. The material sequenced was peripheral blood, taken on day 0 of AZD1222 vaccination. The CDR3 DNA follows: TGTGCCAGCAGTCGGGGTGGGAACACTGAAGCTTTCTTT. Residues: CASSRGGNTEAFF.